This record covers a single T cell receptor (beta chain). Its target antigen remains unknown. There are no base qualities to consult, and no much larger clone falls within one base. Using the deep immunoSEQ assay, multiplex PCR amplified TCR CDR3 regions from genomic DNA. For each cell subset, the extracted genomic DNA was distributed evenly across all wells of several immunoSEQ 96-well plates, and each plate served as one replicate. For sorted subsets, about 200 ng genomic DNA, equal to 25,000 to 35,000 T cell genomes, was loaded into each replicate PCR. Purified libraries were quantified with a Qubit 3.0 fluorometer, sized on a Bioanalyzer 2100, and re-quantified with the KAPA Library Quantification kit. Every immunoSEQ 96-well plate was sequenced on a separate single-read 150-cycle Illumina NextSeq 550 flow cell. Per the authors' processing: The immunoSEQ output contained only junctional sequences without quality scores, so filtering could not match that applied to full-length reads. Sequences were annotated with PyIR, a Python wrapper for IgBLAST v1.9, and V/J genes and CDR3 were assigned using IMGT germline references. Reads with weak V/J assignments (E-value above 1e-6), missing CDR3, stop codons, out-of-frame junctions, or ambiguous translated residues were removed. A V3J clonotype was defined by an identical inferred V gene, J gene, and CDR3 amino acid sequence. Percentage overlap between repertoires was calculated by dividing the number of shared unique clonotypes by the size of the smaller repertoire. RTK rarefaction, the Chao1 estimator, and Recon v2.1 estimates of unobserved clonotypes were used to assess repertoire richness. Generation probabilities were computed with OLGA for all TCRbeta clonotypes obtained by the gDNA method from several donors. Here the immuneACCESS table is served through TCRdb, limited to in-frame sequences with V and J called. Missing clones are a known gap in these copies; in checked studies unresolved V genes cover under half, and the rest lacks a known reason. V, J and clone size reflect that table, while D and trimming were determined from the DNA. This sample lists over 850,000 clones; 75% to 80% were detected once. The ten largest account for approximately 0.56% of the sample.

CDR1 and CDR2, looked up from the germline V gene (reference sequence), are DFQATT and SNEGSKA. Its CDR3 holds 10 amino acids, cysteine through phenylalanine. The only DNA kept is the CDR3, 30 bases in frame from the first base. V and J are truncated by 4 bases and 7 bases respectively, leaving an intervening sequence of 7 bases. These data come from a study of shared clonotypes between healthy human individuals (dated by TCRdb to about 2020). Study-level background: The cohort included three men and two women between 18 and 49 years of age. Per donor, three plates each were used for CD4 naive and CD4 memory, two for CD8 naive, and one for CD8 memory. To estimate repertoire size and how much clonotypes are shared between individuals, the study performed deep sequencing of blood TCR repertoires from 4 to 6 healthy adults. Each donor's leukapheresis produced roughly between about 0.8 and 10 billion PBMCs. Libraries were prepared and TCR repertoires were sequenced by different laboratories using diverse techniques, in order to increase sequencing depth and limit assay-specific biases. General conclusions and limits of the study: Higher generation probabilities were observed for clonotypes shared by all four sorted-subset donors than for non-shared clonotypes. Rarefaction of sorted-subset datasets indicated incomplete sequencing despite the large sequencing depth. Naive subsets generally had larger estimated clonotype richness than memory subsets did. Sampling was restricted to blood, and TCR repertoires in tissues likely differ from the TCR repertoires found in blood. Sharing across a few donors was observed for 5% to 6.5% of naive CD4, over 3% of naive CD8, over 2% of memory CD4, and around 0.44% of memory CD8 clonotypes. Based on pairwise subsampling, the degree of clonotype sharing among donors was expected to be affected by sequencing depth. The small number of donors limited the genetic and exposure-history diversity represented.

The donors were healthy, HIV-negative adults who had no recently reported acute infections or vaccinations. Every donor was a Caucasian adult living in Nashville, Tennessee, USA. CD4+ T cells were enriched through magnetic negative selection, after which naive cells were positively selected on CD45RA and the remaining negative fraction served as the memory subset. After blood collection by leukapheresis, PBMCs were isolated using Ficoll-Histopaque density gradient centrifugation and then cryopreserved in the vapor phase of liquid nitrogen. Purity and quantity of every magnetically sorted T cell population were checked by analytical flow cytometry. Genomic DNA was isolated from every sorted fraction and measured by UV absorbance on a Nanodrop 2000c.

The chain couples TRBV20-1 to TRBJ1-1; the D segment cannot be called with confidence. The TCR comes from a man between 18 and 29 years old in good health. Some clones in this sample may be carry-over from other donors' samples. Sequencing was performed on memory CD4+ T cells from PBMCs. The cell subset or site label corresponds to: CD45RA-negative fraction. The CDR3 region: CSATSYEAFF. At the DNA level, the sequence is TGCAGTGCTACCTCGTATGAAGCTTTCTTT.